The text below deals with one T cell receptor beta chain. CDR3 size: 14 residues. Per germline, CDR1 SNHLY and CDR2 FYNNEI. Trimming took 4 bases from V and 8 from J, leaving 15 bases between them. The entry originates in a study of control samples from healthy donors and cancer patients. Measured with immunoSEQ multiplex PCR; TCRdb has only the in-frame clones, and not every one. The sample records approximately 150,000 clones, approximately 93% being singletons. This sequence originates from a man between 18 and 35 years old in good health. Sequences were obtained from blood. V and J are TRBV2 and TRBJ2-4, with a possible D match to TRBD2 (6 bases). The CDR3: CASSVIGREDIQYF. The CDR3 coding sequence is TGTGCCAGCAGTGTAATAGGTAGGGAGGACATTCAGTACTTC.